A selection of T cell receptor beta chains follows, all from one sample in a study of blood T cell repertoires in COVID-19. Profiled with immunoSEQ multiplex PCR; TCRdb holds only in-frame clones, not every one. The data contain approximately 200,000 clones, 70% to 85% of them singletons. The sequenced sample consisted of peripheral blood. The source of these receptors is a woman in her forties or fifties with acute or convalescent COVID-19. Each CDR3 is given without its conserved first and last residue. The order of the fields is J gene, clone size, V gene, D gene, CDR3 protein. A D gene is named only where the DNA matches it firmly. Only some rows state a clone size, as once, few, many or a class for expanded clones.

>TRBJ2-7|-|TRBV29-1|-
SVEGEPRREQY
>TRBJ2-1|-|TRBV28|TRBD1
ASRRQTGGHGEQF
>TRBJ2-7|few|TRBV6-5|-
ASRNPDRSPYEQY
>TRBJ1-2|-|TRBV2|TRBD1
ASSPQGARYGYT
>TRBJ2-1|-|TRBV20-1|TRBD2
SASRRGGTNEQF
>TRBJ2-7|-|TRBV28|-
ASSLLYEQY
>TRBJ1-6|-|TRBV6-6|TRBD1
ASSYRTGEHSPLH
>TRBJ2-7|-|TRBV5-6|-
ASSLSSSYEQY
>TRBJ1-5|-|TRBV19|-
ASSPRGGASNQPQH
>TRBJ2-2|-|TRBV5-1|TRBD1
ASSPKTGGGAGELF
>TRBJ1-6|many|TRBV7-2|-
ASSLGIGPGRD
>TRBJ2-1|-|TRBV5-6|TRBD2
ASSPLTSGDNEQF
>TRBJ2-1|-|TRBV7-2|TRBD2
ASSLGLAGEIYEQF
>TRBJ2-6|-|TRBV6-1|TRBD1
ASSGAQGAISASGANVLT
>TRBJ2-7|-|TRBV28|TRBD1
ASSSTGGTYEQY
>TRBJ2-3|-|TRBV5-6|TRBD1
ASSLVGQGAEADTQY
>TRBJ1-1|once|TRBV5-1|TRBD1
ASSPGQGSINTEAF
>TRBJ2-3|many|TRBV19|-
ASSIDLSTDTQY
>TRBJ2-1|-|TRBV5-6|TRBD1
ASSSLTGGNEQF
>TRBJ2-5|-|TRBV28|-
ASSFGSARQETQY